This T cell receptor beta chain came from a study of CD8 T cells in ankylosing spondylitis. Quantitative 5'-RACE with molecular barcodes generated TCR beta libraries. In TCRdb, the 5' RACE reads were re-called with MiXCR into one record per CDR3 protein. The table has under 250,000 distinct CDR3 sequences, just under 7.5% seen once; the top ten hold 13% to 15%. Germline V CDR1 and CDR2: MNHEY, SMNVEV (reference sequence). The germline V and J ends were trimmed by 2 bases and 0 bases, with 10 bases remaining between them. CDR3 length: 15 amino acids. In regard to this clonotype: Its antigen is still unknown.

Findings and caveats of the study: It appeared that ankylosing spondylitis blood was characterized by a TCR beta motif of about eight highly homologous variants.

Sequencing was carried out using blood, either unsorted or a sorted T cell fraction (not recorded which). V is TRBV27 and J is TRBJ1-1, with D hard to call. This clonotype was sampled from a male donor with ankylosing spondylitis. CDR3 coding DNA: TGTGCCAGCAGTTTAGTGGGCACCTTGAACACTGAAGCTTTCTTT. It yields the protein CASSLVGTLNTEAFF.